This TCR beta chain was profiled in a study of T cell responses to AZD1222 COVID-19 vaccine. Study-wide findings and caveats: Spike-specific TCR breadth rose after two AZD1222 doses, and depth rose as well. Among spike-specific TCRs, nearly half reportedly target unmutated variant regions.

Profiling relied on immunoSEQ multiplex PCR, and the TCRdb table lists in-frame clones only, not all of them. The sample has about 150,000 clones, 85% to 95% seen once. V lost 6 bases and J lost 5, with 16 bases in between. Germline loops: CDR1 SGHAT, CDR2 FQNNGV. The CDR3 is 15 residues long. For this clone: Its cognate antigen is unknown.

This sequence was found in an adult in good health. The J gene is TRBJ1-4, the V gene TRBV11-2, with D unclear. The source material was peripheral blood, sampled on day 0 of AZD1222 vaccination. Here the CDR3 reads CASSPRRQENEKLFF. DNA of the CDR3: TGTGCCAGCAGTCCAAGGCGCCAGGAAAATGAAAAACTGTTTTTT.